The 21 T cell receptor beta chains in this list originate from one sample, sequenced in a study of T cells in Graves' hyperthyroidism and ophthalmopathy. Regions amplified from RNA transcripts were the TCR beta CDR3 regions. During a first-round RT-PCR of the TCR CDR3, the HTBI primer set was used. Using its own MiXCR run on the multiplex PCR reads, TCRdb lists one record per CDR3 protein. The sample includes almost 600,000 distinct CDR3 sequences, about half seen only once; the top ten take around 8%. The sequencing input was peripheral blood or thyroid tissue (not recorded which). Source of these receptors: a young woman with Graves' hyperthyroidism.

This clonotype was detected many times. CDR3 DNA: TGTGCCAGCAGCATGGGACTAGCGGGAGTATCCTACGAGCAGTACTTC. Protein sequence: CASSMGLAGVSYEQYF. This chain links TRBV11-2 with TRBJ2-7; 14 bases map to TRBD2. V lost 5 bases and J lost 1; bases outside the gene matches: 4. The length of the CDR3 is 16 residues. Germline CDR1 and CDR2: SGHAT and FQNNGV.

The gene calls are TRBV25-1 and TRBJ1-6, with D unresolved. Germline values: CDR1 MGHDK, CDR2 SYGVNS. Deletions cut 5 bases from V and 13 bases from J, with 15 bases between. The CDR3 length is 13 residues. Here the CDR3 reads CASSSTGYPPLHF. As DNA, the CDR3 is TGTGCCAGCAGTTCCACGGGATACCCCCCCCTCCACTTT. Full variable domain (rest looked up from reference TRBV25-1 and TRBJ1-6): EADIYQTPRYLVIGTGKKITLECSQTMGHDKMYWYQQDPGMELHLIHYSYGVNSTEKGDLSSESTVSRIRTEHFPLTLESARPSHTSQYLCASSSTGYPPLHFGNGTRLTVT.

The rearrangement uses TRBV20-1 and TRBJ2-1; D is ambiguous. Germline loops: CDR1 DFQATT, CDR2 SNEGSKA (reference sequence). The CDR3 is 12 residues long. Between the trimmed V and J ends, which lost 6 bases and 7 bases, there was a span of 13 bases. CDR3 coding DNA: TGCAGTGCAACCGCGGTTAGGAATGAGCAGTTCTTC. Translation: CSATAVRNEQFF.

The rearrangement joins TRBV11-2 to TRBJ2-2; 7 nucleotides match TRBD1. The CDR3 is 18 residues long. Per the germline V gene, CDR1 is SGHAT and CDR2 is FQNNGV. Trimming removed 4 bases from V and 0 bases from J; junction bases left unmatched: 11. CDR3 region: CASSYVRGRQTNTGELFF. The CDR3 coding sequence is TGTGCCAGCAGCTACGTGAGGGGGCGGCAGACGAACACCGGGGAGCTGTTTTTT.

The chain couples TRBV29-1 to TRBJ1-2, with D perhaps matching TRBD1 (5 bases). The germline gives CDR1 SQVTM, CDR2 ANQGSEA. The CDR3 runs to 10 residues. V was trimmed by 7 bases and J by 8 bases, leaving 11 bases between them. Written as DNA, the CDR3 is TGCAGCGCAGAGGAGGGGGGCTACACCTTC. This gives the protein CSAEEGGYTF.

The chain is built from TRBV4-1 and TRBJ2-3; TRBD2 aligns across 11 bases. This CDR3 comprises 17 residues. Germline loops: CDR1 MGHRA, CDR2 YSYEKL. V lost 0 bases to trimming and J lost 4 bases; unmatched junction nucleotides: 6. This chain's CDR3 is CASSQDPLAGGPDTQYF. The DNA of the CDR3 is TGCGCCAGCAGCCAAGATCCTTTAGCGGGAGGGCCAGATACGCAGTATTTT.

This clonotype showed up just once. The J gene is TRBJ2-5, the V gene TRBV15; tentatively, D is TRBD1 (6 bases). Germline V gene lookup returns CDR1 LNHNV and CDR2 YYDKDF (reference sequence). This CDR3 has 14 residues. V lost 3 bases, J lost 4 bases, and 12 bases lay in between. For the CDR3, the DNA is TGTGCCACCAGCAGCCAACAGGGTATAGAGACCCAGTACTTC. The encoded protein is CATSSQQGIETQYF. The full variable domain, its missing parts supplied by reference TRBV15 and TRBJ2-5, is DAMVIQNPRYQVTQFGKPVTLSCSQTLNHNVMYWYQQKSSQAPKLLFHYYDKDFNNEADTPDNFQSRRPNTSFCFLDIRSPGLGDTAMYLCATSSQQGIETQYFGPGTRLLVL.

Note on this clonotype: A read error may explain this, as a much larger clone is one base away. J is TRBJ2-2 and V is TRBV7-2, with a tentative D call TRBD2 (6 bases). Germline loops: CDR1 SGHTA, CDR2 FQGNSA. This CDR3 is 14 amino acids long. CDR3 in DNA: TGTGCCAGCAGCCCGGCGTGGGGGACCGGGGGGCTGTTTTTT. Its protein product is CASSPAWGTGGLFF.

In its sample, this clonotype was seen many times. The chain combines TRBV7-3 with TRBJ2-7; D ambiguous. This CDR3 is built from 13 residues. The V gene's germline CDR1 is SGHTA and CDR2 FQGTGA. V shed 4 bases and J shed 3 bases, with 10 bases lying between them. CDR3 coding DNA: TGTGCCAGCAGCTCCATACACGGCTACGAGCAGTACTTC. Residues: CASSSIHGYEQYF.

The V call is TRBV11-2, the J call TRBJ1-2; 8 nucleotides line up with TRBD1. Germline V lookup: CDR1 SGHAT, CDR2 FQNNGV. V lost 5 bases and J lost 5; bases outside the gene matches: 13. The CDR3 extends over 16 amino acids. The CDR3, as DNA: TGTGCCAGCAGCCGTGCGGACAGGGAGGGGTCTTATGGCTACACCTTC. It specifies CASSRADREGSYGYTF.

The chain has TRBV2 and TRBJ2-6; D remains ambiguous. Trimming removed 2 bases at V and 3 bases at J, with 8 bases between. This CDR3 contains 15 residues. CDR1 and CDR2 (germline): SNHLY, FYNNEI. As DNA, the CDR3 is TGTGCCAGCAGTGAACGGCAGTATGGGGCCAACGTCCTGACTTTC. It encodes CASSERQYGANVLTF.

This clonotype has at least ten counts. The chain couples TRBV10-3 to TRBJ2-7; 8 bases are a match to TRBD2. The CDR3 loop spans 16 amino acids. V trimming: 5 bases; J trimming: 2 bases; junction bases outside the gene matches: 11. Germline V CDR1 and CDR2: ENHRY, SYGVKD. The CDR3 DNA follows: TGTGCCATCAGTAATAAGCGGGAGAGTTTCCCCTACGAGCAGTACTTC. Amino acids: CAISNKRESFPYEQYF.

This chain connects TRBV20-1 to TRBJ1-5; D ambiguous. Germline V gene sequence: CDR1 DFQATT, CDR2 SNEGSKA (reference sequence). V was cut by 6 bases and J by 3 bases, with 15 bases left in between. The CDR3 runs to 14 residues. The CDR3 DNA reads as TGCAGTGCCGCCGCCCGGGAGAACAATCAGCCCCAGCATTTT. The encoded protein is CSAAARENNQPQHF.

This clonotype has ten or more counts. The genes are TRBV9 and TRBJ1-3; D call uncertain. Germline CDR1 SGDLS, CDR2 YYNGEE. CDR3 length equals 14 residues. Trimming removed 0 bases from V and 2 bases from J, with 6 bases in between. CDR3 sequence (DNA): TGTGCCAGCAGCGTAGACAGCCCTGGAAACACCATATATTTT. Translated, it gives CASSVDSPGNTIYF.

The CDR3 DNA sequence: TGTGCCACCAGCAGCGCCGGGACAGTATCCTCACCCCTCCACTTT. As protein: CATSSAGTVSSPLHF. The chain combines TRBV15 with TRBJ1-6; 7 bases are a match to TRBD1. CDR1 is LNHNV, CDR2 YYDKDF, per germline (reference sequence). The junction had 9 bases not matched to a gene; V was cut back by 3 bases and J by 10 bases. The CDR3 runs 15 residues.

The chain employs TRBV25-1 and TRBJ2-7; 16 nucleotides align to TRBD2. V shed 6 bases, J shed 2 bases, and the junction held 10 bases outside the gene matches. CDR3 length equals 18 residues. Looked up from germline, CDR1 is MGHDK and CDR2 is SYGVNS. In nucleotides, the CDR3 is TGTGCCAGCAGCGGGCATGGGGGACTAGCGGGAGGGACCTACGAGCAGTACTTC. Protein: CASSGHGGLAGGTYEQYF.

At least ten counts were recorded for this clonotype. CDR3 nucleotide sequence: TGCGCCAGCAGCTTGGAATGGGGTAGTCTCCACTTT. Translation: CASSLEWGSLHF. This sequence joins TRBV5-1 and TRBJ1-6; D is undetermined. V shed 0 bases and J shed 16 bases, with 11 bases lying between them. Germline V gene data show CDR1 as SGHRS and CDR2 as YFSETQ. This CDR3 spans 12 amino acids.

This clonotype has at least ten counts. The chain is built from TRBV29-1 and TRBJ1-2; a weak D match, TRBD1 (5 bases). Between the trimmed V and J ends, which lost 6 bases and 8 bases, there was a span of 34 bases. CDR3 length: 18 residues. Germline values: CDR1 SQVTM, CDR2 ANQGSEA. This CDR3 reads CSVYSPPLRGEGRGGYTF. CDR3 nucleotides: TGCAGCGTCTATTCCCCCCCCTTAAGGGGAGAGGGGAGAGGAGGCTACACCTTC. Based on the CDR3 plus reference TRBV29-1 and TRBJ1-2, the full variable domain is SAVISQKPSRDICQRGTSLTIQCQVDSQVTMMFWYRQQPGQSLTLIATANQGSEATYESGFVIDKFPISRPNLTFSTLTVSNMSPEDSSIYLCSVYSPPLRGEGRGGYTFGSGTRLTVV.

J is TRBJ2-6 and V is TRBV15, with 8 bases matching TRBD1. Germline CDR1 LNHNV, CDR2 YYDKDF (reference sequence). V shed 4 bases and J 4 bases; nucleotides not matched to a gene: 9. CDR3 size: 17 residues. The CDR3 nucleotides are TGTGCCACCAGCACAGGACAGGGAAAAGCGGGGGCCAACGTCCTGACTTTC. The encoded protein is CATSTGQGKAGANVLTF.

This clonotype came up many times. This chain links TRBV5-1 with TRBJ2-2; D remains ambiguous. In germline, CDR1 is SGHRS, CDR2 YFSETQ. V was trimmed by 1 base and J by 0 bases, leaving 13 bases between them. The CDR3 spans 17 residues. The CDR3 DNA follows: TGCGCCAGCAGCTTGATGTATGGAGCGTCGAACACCGGGGAGCTGTTTTTT. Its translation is CASSLMYGASNTGELFF.

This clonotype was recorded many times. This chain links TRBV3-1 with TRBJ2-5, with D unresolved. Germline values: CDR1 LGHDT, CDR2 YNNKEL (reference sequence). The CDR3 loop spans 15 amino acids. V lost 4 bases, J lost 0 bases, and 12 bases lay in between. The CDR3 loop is CASSRLTEDQETQYF. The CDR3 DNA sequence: TGTGCCAGCAGCCGATTAACAGAGGACCAAGAGACCCAGTACTTC.